This T cell receptor beta chain emerged from a study of control samples from healthy donors and cancer patients. The method was immunoSEQ multiplex PCR; TCRdb's version includes in-frame clones alone and lacks a portion of them. The sample contains 130,000 or so clones, under 95% of which appear only once. Germline V CDR1 and CDR2: MDHEN, SYDVKM. The V gene end was trimmed by 3 bases and the J gene end by 2 bases; junction bases not matched to a gene: 6. There are 16 residues in the CDR3. The sample was blood. The clonotype was recovered from a man younger than 30 in good health. The chain links TRBV28 to TRBJ2-5, with TRBD2 identical over 10 bases. The CDR3 sequence is CASSFTGTSVQETQYF. CDR3 nucleotides: TGTGCCAGCAGTTTCACCGGGACTAGCGTGCAAGAGACCCAGTACTTC.